This is a list of T cell receptor beta chains from one sample in a study of blood T cell repertoires in COVID-19. TCRdb keeps only in-frame clones here, not all; method: immunoSEQ multiplex PCR. This sample yields over 200,000 clones, of which about 84% are seen a single time; around 2% belongs to the top ten. Sequencing was performed on PBMCs or T cells enriched from blood (not recorded which). These receptors came from a man aged 60 to 69 who had recovered from COVID-19. Each CDR3 is given with its conserved first and last residue. Fields, in order: V gene, J gene, CDR3 protein.

V gene: TRBV3-1/TRBV3-2; J gene: TRBJ1-2; CDR3 protein: CASSQAYVRDRGNYGYTF
V gene: TRBV6-5; J gene: TRBJ1-1; CDR3 protein: CASTPRGDTEAFF
V gene: TRBV3-1/TRBV3-2; J gene: TRBJ1-1; CDR3 protein: CASSQAGNTEAFF
V gene: TRBV18; J gene: TRBJ2-7; CDR3 protein: CASSPTRQGTTKYEQYF
V gene: TRBV13; J gene: TRBJ2-5; CDR3 protein: CASSSAGSRYF
V gene: TRBV19; J gene: TRBJ2-2; CDR3 protein: CASSIFQGANTGELFF
V gene: TRBV4-3; J gene: TRBJ2-1; CDR3 protein: CASSQVLGNNEQFF
V gene: TRBV7-8; J gene: TRBJ1-5; CDR3 protein: CASSLAWQGLDQPQHF
V gene: TRBV6-5; J gene: TRBJ1-1; CDR3 protein: CASRKTDMNTEAFF
V gene: TRBV7-2; J gene: TRBJ1-2; CDR3 protein: CASSLGAHYGYTF
V gene: TRBV4-3; J gene: TRBJ1-2; CDR3 protein: CASSLKDKGGYTF
V gene: TRBV9; J gene: TRBJ2-5; CDR3 protein: CASSVTGEETQYF
V gene: TRBV11-3; J gene: TRBJ2-7; CDR3 protein: CASSLDYYGQASYEQYF
V gene: TRBV18; J gene: TRBJ2-7; CDR3 protein: CASSLGDRGYEQYF
V gene: TRBV19; J gene: TRBJ1-2; CDR3 protein: CASSIQGRYTF
V gene: TRBV3-1/TRBV3-2; J gene: TRBJ2-5; CDR3 protein: CASSHGTGRETQYF
V gene: TRBV11-3; J gene: TRBJ2-3; CDR3 protein: CASSWSGGADTQYF
V gene: TRBV19; J gene: TRBJ1-5; CDR3 protein: CASSWADRLPNQPQHF
V gene: TRBV9; J gene: TRBJ2-1; CDR3 protein: CASSAHASGGANEQFF
V gene: TRBV27; J gene: TRBJ1-5; CDR3 protein: CASSSWTASGQPQHF
V gene: TRBV6-1; J gene: TRBJ2-1; CDR3 protein: CASSEPGQEVYNEQFF
V gene: TRBV3-1/TRBV3-2; J gene: TRBJ1-1; CDR3 protein: CASSQERFTTNMNTEAFF
V gene: TRBV5-1; J gene: TRBJ1-2; CDR3 protein: CASSSLGGKYGYTF
V gene: TRBV15; J gene: TRBJ1-2; CDR3 protein: CATSSQTAYGYTF
V gene: TRBV5-8; J gene: TRBJ1-2; CDR3 protein: CASSWDRSLGTF
V gene: TRBV28; J gene: TRBJ2-1; CDR3 protein: CASSLSSYNEQFF
V gene: TRBV7-3; J gene: TRBJ1-1; CDR3 protein: CASSPQGGENTEAFF
V gene: TRBV11-3; J gene: TRBJ2-5; CDR3 protein: CASSLTMAQETQYF
V gene: TRBV6-5; J gene: TRBJ1-5; CDR3 protein: CASSAVGARDQPQHF
V gene: TRBV11-3; J gene: TRBJ2-1; CDR3 protein: CASRQFMRESSSYNEQFF
V gene: TRBV27; J gene: TRBJ2-3; CDR3 protein: CASTPRVGTDTQYF
V gene: TRBV21-1; J gene: TRBJ1-4; CDR3 protein: CASPKESGTSDEKLFF
V gene: TRBV5-1; J gene: TRBJ2-3; CDR3 protein: CASSLGQGFTDTQYF
V gene: TRBV7-9; J gene: TRBJ1-4; CDR3 protein: CASSTRTGLNEKLFF
V gene: TRBV18; J gene: TRBJ2-7; CDR3 protein: CASSPRQGGYEQYF
V gene: TRBV5-1; J gene: TRBJ1-3; CDR3 protein: CASSLGGSSGNTIYF
V gene: TRBV5-1; J gene: TRBJ2-5; CDR3 protein: CASSLEGQETQYF
V gene: TRBV4-2; J gene: TRBJ1-4; CDR3 protein: CASSQNRGFEKLFF
V gene: TRBV5-1; J gene: TRBJ2-7; CDR3 protein: CASSLLAGSTYEQYF
V gene: TRBV27; J gene: TRBJ2-7; CDR3 protein: CASSSGDRVEQYF
V gene: TRBV5-4; J gene: TRBJ1-2; CDR3 protein: CASSQSLEGVNGGYTF
V gene: TRBV7-6; J gene: TRBJ1-2; CDR3 protein: CASSLGVGSYGYTF
V gene: TRBV4-3; J gene: TRBJ2-3; CDR3 protein: CASSALAGGLEDTQYF
V gene: TRBV23-1; J gene: TRBJ1-4; CDR3 protein: CARRDRGREKLFF